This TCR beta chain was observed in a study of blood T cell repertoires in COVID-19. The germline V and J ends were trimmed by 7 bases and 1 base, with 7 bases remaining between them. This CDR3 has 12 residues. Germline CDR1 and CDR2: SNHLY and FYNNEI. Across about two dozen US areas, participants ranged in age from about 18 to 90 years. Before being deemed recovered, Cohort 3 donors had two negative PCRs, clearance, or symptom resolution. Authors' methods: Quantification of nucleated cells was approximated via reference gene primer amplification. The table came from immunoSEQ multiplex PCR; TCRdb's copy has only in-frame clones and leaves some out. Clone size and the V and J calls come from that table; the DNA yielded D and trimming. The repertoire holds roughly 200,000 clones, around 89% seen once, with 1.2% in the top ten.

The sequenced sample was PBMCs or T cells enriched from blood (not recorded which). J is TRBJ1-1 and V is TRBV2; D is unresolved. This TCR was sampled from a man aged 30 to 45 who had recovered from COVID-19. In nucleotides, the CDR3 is TGTGCCAGCATGTCAGGGAACACTGAAGCTTTCTTT. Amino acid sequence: CASMSGNTEAFF.